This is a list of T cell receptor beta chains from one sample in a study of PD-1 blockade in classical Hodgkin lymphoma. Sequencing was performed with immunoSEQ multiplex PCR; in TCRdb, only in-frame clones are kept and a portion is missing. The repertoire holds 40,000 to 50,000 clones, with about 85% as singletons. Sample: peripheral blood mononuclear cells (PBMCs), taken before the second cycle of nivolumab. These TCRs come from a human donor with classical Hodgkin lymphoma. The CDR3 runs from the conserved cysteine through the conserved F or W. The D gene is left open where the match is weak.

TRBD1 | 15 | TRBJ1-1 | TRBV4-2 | CASSQATGRNTEAFF
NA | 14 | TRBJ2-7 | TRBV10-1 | CASSDRLGVREQYF
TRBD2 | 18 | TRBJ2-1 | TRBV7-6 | CASSLFRSGTSSTVEQFF
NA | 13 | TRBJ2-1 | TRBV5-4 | CASSLVGANEQFF
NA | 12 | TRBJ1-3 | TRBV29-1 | CSVAPNGNTIYF
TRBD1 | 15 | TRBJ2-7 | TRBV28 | CASSLGDRRPYEQYF
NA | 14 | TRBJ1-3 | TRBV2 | CASSDGGVGNTIYF
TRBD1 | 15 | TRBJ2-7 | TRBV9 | CASSLGQGGSYEQYF
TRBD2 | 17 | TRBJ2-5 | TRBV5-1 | CASSLGLAGTLQETQYF
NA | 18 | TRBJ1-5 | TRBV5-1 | CASSPLGPAGIGNQPQHF
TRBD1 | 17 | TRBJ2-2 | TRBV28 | CASSFATGGISTGELFF
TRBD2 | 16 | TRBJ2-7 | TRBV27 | CASSPQTSGRVYEQYF
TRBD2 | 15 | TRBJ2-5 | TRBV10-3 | CAINVAGGNQETQYF
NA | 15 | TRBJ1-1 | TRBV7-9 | CASRLEGALNTEAFF
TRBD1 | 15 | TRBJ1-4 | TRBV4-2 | CASSQGTGDSEKLFF
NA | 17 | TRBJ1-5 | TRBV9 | CASTDSRQRLRRKPQHF
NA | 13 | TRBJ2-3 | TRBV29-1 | CSVDTGVTDTQYF
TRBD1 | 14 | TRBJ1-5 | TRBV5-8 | CASSTGQGGQPQHF
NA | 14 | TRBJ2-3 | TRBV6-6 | CASSYSGNTDTQYF
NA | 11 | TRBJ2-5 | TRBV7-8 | CASKEEETQYF
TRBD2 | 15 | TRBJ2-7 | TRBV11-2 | CASSLVAGSSYEQYF
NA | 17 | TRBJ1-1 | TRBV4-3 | CASSPGEDGRLNTEAFF
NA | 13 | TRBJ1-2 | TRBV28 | CASSPRANYGYTF
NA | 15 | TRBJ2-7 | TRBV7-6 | CASSPLPDTTYEQYF
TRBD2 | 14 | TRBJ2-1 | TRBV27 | CASSFVAGADEQFF
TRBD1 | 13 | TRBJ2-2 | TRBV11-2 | CASRLDRVGELFF
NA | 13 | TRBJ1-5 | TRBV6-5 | CASSYKGNQPQHF
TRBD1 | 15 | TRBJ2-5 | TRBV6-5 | CATQLYRGKWETQYF
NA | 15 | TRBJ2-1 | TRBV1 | CTSRHRIYPGNEQFF
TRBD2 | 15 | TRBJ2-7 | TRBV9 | CASSVGTSGSYEQYF
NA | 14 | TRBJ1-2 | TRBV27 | CASSADRYNYGYTF
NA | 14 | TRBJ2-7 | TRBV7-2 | CASSSRGSPDEQYF
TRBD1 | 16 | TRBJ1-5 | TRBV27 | CASSLLGGAGGQPQHF
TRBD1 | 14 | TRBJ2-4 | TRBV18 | CASSPGTVKNIQYF
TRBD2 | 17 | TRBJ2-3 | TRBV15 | CATSRDFLAGSTDTQYF
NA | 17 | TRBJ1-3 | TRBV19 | CASSIKGRGSSGNTIYF
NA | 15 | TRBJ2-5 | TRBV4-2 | CASSQDGTSMKTQYF
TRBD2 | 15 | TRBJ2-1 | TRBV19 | CASSEAGGRENEQFF
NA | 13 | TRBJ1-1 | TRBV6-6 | CASSYGGGTEAFF
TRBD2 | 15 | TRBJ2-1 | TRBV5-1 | CASSYWTSGRAEQFF
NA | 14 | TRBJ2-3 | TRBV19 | CASKDPGRTDTQYF
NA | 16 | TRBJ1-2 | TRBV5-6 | CASSLGAGTKDYGYTF
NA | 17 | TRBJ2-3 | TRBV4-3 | CASSQSVRRLSTDTQYF
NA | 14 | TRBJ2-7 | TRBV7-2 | CASSLDRTPTKQYF
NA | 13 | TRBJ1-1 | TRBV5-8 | CASRVIQGTEAFF
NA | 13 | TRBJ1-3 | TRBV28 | CASTQGDGNTIYF
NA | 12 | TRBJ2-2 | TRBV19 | CASSVEAGELFF
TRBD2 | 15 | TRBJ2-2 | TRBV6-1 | CASSETSGGTGELFF
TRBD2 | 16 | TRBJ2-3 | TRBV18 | CASSPPWGRATDTQYF
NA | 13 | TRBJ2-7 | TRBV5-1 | CASSRDTAYEQYF
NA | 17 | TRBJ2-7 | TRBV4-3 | CASSQGGGAGAHYEQYF
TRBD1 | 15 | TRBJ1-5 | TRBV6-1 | CASSEADRGWQPQHF
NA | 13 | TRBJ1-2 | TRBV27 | CASGGVGTYGYTF